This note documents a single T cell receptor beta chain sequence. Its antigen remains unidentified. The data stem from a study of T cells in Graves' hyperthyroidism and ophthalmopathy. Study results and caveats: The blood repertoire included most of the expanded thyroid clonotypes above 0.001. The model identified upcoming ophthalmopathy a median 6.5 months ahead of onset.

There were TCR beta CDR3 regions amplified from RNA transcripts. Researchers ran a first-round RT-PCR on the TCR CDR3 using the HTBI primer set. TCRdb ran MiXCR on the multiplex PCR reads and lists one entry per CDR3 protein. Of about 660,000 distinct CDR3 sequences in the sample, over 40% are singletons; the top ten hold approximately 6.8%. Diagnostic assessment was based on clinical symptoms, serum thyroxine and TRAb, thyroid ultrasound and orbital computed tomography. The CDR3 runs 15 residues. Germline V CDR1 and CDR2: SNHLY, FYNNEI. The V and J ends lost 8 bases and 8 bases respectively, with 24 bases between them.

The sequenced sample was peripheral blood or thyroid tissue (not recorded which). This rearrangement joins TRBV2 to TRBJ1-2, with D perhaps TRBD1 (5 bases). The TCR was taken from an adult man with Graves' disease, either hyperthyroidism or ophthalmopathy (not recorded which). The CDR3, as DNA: TGTGCCAGCCTGGGGGGACCGTCGAAAACGGGGGGCTACACCTTC. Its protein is CASLGGPSKTGGYTF.